This TCR beta chain was sequenced during a study of T cell responses to AZD1222 COVID-19 vaccine. Remarks on this clone: The target antigen is unknown.

TCRdb's copy holds only in-frame clones and misses some; the assay was immunoSEQ multiplex PCR. The sample shows about 130,000 clones, 80% to 95% of them seen only once. Findings of the study overall: White British people made up most donors, females outnumbered males, and clonal diversity was possibly underestimated. Nearly half of unique spike-specific TCRs reportedly avoided B.1.351 and B.1.1.7 mutated regions. Compared with day 0, the breadth and depth of the Spike-specific TCR repertoire rose significantly after two doses of AZD1222. Only six AZD1222 recipients tested seropositive at baseline.

V lost 3 bases to trimming and J lost 2 bases, with 8 bases between them. CDR1 is LNHDA, CDR2 SQIVND, per germline (reference sequence). The CDR3 is 14 amino acids. This TCR was sampled from an adult in good health. Sequenced here: peripheral blood, sampled on day 0 of AZD1222 vaccination. The chain employs TRBV19 and TRBJ1-5, with a possible D match to TRBD1 (5 bases). CDR3 nucleotide sequence: TGTGCCAGTAGTATGTCAGGGCGCAATCAGCCCCAGCATTTT. Encoded protein: CASSMSGRNQPQHF.